This entry lists 10 T cell receptor beta chains sequenced from one sample in a study of T cell responses to AZD1222 COVID-19 vaccine. Some clones are missing from TCRdb's copy, which holds only in-frame ones; the method was immunoSEQ multiplex PCR. The profile shows 100,000 to 150,000 clones, more than 75% of them singletons. Specimen: peripheral blood, collected on day 0 of AZD1222 vaccination. Receptor source: an adult in good health.

V gene TRBV9 combines with J gene TRBJ2-3; perhaps TRBD1 as D (6 bases). Trimming left V 4 bases short and J 2 bases short, with 14 bases between. This CDR3 region has 15 residues. Per the germline V gene, CDR1 is SGDLS and CDR2 is YYNGEE. This CDR3 reads CASSPQDSTTDTQYF. In DNA form, the CDR3 reads TGTGCCAGCAGCCCCCAGGACAGTACCACAGATACGCAGTATTTT.

The chain recombines TRBV27 with TRBJ2-5; 8 positions agree with TRBD2. The CDR3 runs to 14 residues. The J segment lost 2 bases and the V segment lost 6 bases, leaving 5 bases of the junction unmatched. Per the germline V gene, CDR1 is MNHEY and CDR2 is SMNVEV (reference sequence). CDR3 nucleotides: TGTGCCAGCAGAGGAGCGGGGGTGCAAGAGACCCAGTACTTC. Protein: CASRGAGVQETQYF.

The chain couples TRBV7-9 to TRBJ1-2, with D uncertain. The CDR3 is 12 residues long. Germline CDR1 is SEHNR and CDR2 is FQNEAQ (reference sequence). V lost 5 bases, J lost 8 bases, and 12 bases lay in between. DNA for the CDR3: TGTGCCAGCAGCCTACACAAGGCGGGCTACACCTTC. Its translation: CASSLHKAGYTF.

The chain uses TRBV6-5 and TRBJ2-3, with TRBD2 matching 8 bases. The CDR3 loop spans 16 amino acids. Germline CDR1 MNHEY, CDR2 SVGAGI. The junction had 9 bases not matched to a gene; V was cut back by 3 bases and J by 4 bases. Written as DNA, the CDR3 is TGTGCCAGCAGTTATGGTATCGGGGGGGCCGCAGATACGCAGTATTTT. Amino acids: CASSYGIGGAADTQYF.

This clone showed up just a few times. Within the sample, other DNA sequences also encode this same CDR3. This sequence joins TRBV6-1 and TRBJ1-1; D not resolved. Between the trimmed V and J ends, which lost 1 base and 5 bases, there was a span of 5 bases. Germline V gene lookup returns CDR1 MNHNS and CDR2 SASEGT. The CDR3 covers 12 residues. The CDR3 DNA reads TGTGCCAGCAGTGAAGTCCGGACTGAAGCTTTCTTT. The encoded protein is CASSEVRTEAFF.

The V and J genes are TRBV18 and TRBJ2-1; D remains unclear. The CDR3 sequence is 14 residues long. V lost 1 base and J lost 8, with 12 bases in between. Germline CDR1 is KGHSH and CDR2 is LQKENI. CDR3 in amino acids: CASSPLLGGDEQFF. In DNA form, the CDR3 reads TGTGCCAGCTCACCACTGCTGGGCGGCGATGAGCAGTTCTTC.

The genes are TRBV6-5 and TRBJ2-3; a possible D gene is TRBD2 (6 bases). Germline V gives CDR1 MNHEY, CDR2 SVGAGI. V lost 5 bases and J lost 9, with 15 bases in between. The CDR3 totals 13 residues. The CDR3 sequence is CASSQSGRRTQYF. As DNA, the CDR3 is TGTGCCAGCAGTCAGTCTGGGAGGAGAACGCAGTATTTT.

The V gene is TRBV6-5, the J gene TRBJ2-3; TRBD2 might be the D (5 bases). Germline CDR1 reads MNHEY; CDR2 reads SVGAGI. Trimming stripped 7 bases from V and 7 bases from J, with 15 bases between. The CDR3 extends over 13 amino acids. This CDR3 reads CASIDRGTNTQYF. The CDR3 nucleotides read TGTGCCAGCATCGATCGGGGTACGAATACGCAGTATTTT.

The chain has TRBV6-6 and TRBJ2-7; no reliable D call. V was shortened by 0 bases and J by 5 bases, with 17 bases between the two germline ends. Per germline, CDR1 MNHNY and CDR2 SVGAGI (reference sequence). This CDR3 contains 16 residues. The CDR3 here is CASSYSYRVLEDEQYF. For the CDR3, the DNA is TGTGCCAGCAGTTACTCGTACCGGGTCCTAGAGGACGAGCAGTACTTC.

The chain is built from TRBV6-1 and TRBJ1-2; no clear D gene. Germline V gene data show CDR1 as MNHNS and CDR2 as SASEGT. This CDR3 region has 13 residues. V lost 7 bases, J lost 7 bases, and 16 bases lay in between. The DNA of the CDR3 is TGTGCCAGCAACTCTAGAGCGGTCAGTGGCTACACCTTC. The encoded protein is CASNSRAVSGYTF.